One and the same sample provided the 5 T cell receptor beta chains below, sequenced in a study of vaccination and CD4 T cells after COVID-19. Treatment reported: roughly nine-day PBMC culture with coronavirus spike peptide pools or control peptides (ViraFEST assay). Their target antigens are unknown. With the Oncomine TCR Beta short-read assay, DNA from cultured CD4+ T cells was sequenced. From the PCR reads, TCRdb called clonotypes with MiXCR, one entry per CDR3 protein. This table holds several thousand distinct CDR3 sequences, about three quarters found once. Sequencing was performed on CD4+ T cells from blood, cultured in vitro. All receptors derive from a human donor who had recovered from COVID-19.

This rearrangement joins TRBV20-1 to TRBJ1-1, with D unresolved. CDR1 is DFQATT and CDR2 is SNEGSKA in the germline V gene (reference sequence). There are 13 residues in the CDR3. Deletions cut 1 base from V and 2 bases from J, with 8 bases between. CDR3 DNA sequence: TGCAGTGCTAGAGGAGCCTTAAACACTGAAGCTTTCTTT. Protein sequence: CSARGALNTEAFF.

The J gene is TRBJ1-5, the V gene TRBV15; D is possibly TRBD1 (5 bases). Trimming cost V 0 bases and J 3 bases, with 15 bases left between them. Germline V gene data show CDR1 as LNHNV and CDR2 as YYDKDF (reference sequence). The CDR3 sequence is 17 residues long. DNA for the CDR3: TGTGCCACCAGCAGAGATATGGGTGGGGGGTCCAATCAGCCCCAGCATTTT. This encodes CATSRDMGGGSNQPQHF.

The chain's CDR3 is CASSESGTGTREQYF. As DNA, the CDR3 is TGTGCCAGCAGTGAATCGGGGACAGGGACTAGGGAGCAGTACTTC. The chain recombines TRBV25-1 with TRBJ2-7, with D possibly matching TRBD1 (9 bases). With 1 base removed from V and 7 bases from J, the gap between germline ends came to 17 bases. CDR3 length: 15 residues. Germline values: CDR1 MGHDK, CDR2 SYGVNS.

The chain uses TRBV6-1 and TRBJ2-3; 8 bases align to TRBD2. V trimming: 5 bases; J trimming: 3 bases; junction bases outside the gene matches: 7. Germline V gives CDR1 MNHNS, CDR2 SASEGT. The CDR3 sequence is 15 residues long. As DNA, the CDR3 is TGTGCCAGCAGTCCCCCCCTAGCGGGTACAGATACGCAGTATTTT. Residues: CASSPPLAGTDTQYF.

In this sample, this clonotype turned up once. This chain connects TRBV6-1 to TRBJ1-5; a weak D match, TRBD1 (5 bases). This CDR3 region has 12 residues. V was shortened by 11 bases and J by 5 bases, with 13 bases between the two germline ends. Looked up from germline, CDR1 is MNHNS and CDR2 is SASEGT. DNA of the CDR3: TGTGCCTGCCAGGGTGCCGATCAGCCCCAGCATTTT. Residues: CACQGADQPQHF.